This T cell receptor (beta chain) is drawn from a study of cytomegalovirus exposure and HLA in healthy donors. Background on the study: The 550 to 800 first-cohort repertoires and the 95 to 150 validation repertoires shared the same platform, a later analysis reported.

This clone has only one observation. The J segment lost 2 bases and the V segment lost 4 bases, leaving 10 bases of the junction unmatched. There are 16 residues in the CDR3. Germline V CDR1 and CDR2: SGHNT, YYREEE (reference sequence). Sequenced by immunoSEQ multiplex PCR; TCRdb stores in-frame clones only, minus some. The repertoire includes under 95,000 clones, roughly 88% of them detected once, and less than 2.5% sits in the top ten. The chain couples TRBV5-4 to TRBJ2-5; 8 bases align to TRBD2. This sequence was found in a man in his thirties or forties in good health and CMV-seronegative. What was sequenced was PBMCs. Here the CDR3 DNA reads TGTGCCAGCAGCCTGCCCGGGACTAGTTGGCAAGAGACCCAGTACTTC. Amino acids: CASSLPGTSWQETQYF.